This section outlines one TCR beta chain sequence together with its context. These data come from a study of control samples from healthy donors and cancer patients. V was shortened by 3 bases and J by 4 bases, with 22 bases between the two germline ends. CDR1 MNHEY and CDR2 SMNVEV come from the germline V gene (reference sequence). The CDR3 totals 18 residues. The data were produced by immunoSEQ multiplex PCR, yet TCRdb's version contains in-frame clones alone and is incomplete. The data contain some 77,000 clones, 70% to 90% of them singletons. Specimen: blood. The chain is built from TRBV27 and TRBJ1-3, with a possible D match to TRBD1 (5 bases). This receptor was obtained from a woman aged 55-69 years in good health. The CDR3 sequence is CASSLSLPTGTAGNTIYF. In DNA, the CDR3 is TGTGCCAGCAGTTTGTCTCTGCCCACCGGGACGGCAGGAAACACCATATATTTT.